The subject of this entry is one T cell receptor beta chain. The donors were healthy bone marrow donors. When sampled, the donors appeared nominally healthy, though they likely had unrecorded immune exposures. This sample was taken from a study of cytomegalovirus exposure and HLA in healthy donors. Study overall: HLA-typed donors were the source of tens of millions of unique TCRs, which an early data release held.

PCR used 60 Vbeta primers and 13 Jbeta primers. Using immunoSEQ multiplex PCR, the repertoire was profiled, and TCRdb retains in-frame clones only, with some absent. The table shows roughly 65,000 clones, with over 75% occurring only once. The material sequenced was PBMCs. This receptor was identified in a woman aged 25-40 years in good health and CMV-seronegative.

CDR3: CATSKAGTSYEQYF. The CDR3 coding sequence is TGTGCCACCAGTAAAGCGGGCACCTCCTACGAGCAGTACTTC. The chain employs TRBV15 and TRBJ2-7, with D perhaps matching TRBD2 (6 bases). The germline V gene encodes CDR1 LNHNV and CDR2 YYDKDF (reference sequence). Trimming shortened V by 6 bases and J by 0 bases, and 12 bases separated the two germline ends. The CDR3 contains 14 residues.